The clone carrying this T cell receptor beta chain has only one observation. CD8 cells classed as naive were CD45RO-negative and positively selected for CCR7, excluding terminally differentiated effector memory CD45RA+ cells. This record belongs to a study of shared clonotypes between healthy human individuals. Across the whole study: With ages of 18 to 49, the donors were two women and three men.

Sequencing used immunoSEQ multiplex PCR; TCRdb keeps in-frame clones, though not all of them. This table has 1.5 million to 2.5 million clones, about 95% appearing once. Per the germline V gene, CDR1 is LNHDA and CDR2 is SQIVND (reference sequence). This CDR3 comprises 12 residues. Trimming cost V 4 bases and J 8 bases, with 9 bases left between them. Sequenced: naive CD8+ T cells sorted from blood. The sequence was collected from a man aged 18 to 35 in good health. V and J are TRBV19 and TRBJ2-1, with a tentative D call TRBD2 (6 bases). The chain's CDR3 is CASSTLADEQFF. The CDR3 bases are TGTGCCAGTAGTACACTAGCCGATGAGCAGTTCTTC. The entire variable domain, with the rest obtained from reference TRBV19 and TRBJ2-1, is as follows: DGGITQSPKYLFRKEGQNVTLSCEQNLNHDAMYWYRQDPGQGLRLIYYSQIVNDFQKGDIAEGYSVSREKKESFPLTVTSAQKNPTAFYLCASSTLADEQFFGPGTRLTVL.